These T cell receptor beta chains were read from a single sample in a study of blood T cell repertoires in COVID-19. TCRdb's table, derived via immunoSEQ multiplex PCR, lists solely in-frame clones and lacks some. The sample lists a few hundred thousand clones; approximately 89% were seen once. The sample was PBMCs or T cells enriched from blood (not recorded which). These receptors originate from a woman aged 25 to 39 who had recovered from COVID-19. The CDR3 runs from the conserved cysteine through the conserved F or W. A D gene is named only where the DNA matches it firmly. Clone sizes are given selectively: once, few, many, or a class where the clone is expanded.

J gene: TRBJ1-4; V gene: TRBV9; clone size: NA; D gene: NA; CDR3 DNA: TGTGCCAGCAGCTCCGCTCCCAGTTTCAATGAAAAACTGTTTTTT; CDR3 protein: CASSSAPSFNEKLFF
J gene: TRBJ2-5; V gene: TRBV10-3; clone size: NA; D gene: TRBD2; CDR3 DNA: TGTGCCATCAGTGACCTAGCGGGACGGGAGACCCAGTACTTC; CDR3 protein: CAISDLAGRETQYF
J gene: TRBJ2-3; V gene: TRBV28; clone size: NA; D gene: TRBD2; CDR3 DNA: TGTGCCAGCAGTTGGGGCCTATCGGGAGGGCCGTCCGGTACGCAGTATTTT; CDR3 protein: CASSWGLSGGPSGTQYF
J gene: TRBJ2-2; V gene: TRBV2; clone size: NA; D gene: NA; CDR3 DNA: TGTGCCAGCAGTGAATATAGCACCGGGGAGCTGTTTTTT; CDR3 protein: CASSEYSTGELFF
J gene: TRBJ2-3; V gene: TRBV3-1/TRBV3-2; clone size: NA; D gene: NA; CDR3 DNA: TGTGCCAGCAGCCAAGGTGGCCTCTCGGCGGGAAGCACAGATACGCAGTATTTT; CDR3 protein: CASSQGGLSAGSTDTQYF
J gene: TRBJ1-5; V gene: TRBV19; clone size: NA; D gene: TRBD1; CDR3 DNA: TGTGCCAGTAGTTTGGGACAGGGGGGGTTAGCTCAGCCCCAGCATTTT; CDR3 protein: CASSLGQGGLAQPQHF
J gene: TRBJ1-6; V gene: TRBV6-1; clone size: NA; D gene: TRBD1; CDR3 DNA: TGTGCCAGCAGTGTAATTCCGGGACAGGGCTCTTCACCCCTCCACTTT; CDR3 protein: CASSVIPGQGSSPLHF
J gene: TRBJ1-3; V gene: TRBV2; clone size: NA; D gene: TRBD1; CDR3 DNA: TGTGCCAGCAGGGGCCACGACAGGGGCGGAAACACCATATATTTT; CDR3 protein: CASRGHDRGGNTIYF
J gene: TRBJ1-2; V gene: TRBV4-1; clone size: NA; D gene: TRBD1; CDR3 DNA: TGCGCCAGCAGCCAAGAAATGGACAGGGGGCTGTATGGCTACACCTTC; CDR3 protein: CASSQEMDRGLYGYTF
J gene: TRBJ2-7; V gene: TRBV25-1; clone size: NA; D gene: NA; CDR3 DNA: TGTGCCAGCAGTGAATCTTTTGGGGATCTACAGGAGGGATACGAGCAGTACTTC; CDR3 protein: CASSESFGDLQEGYEQYF
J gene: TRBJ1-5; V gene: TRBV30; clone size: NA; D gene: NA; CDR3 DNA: TGTGCCTGGAGCCCAGCGGAATTCGCTAGCAATCAGCCCCAGCATTTT; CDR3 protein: CAWSPAEFASNQPQHF
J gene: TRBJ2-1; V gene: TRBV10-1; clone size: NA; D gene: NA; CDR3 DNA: TGCGCCAGCAGGGAGGACTTCTACAATGAGCAGTTCTTC; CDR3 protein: CASREDFYNEQFF
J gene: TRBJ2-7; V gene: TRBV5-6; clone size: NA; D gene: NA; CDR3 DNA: TGTGCCAGCAGGACTCACTACGAGCAGTACTTC; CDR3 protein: CASRTHYEQYF
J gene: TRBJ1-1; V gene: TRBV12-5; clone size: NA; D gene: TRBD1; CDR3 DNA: TGTGCTAGTGGCCCCGGGACAGAACAGAACACTGAAGCTTTCTTT; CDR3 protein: CASGPGTEQNTEAFF
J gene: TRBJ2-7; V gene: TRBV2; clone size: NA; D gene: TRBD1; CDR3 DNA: TGTGCCAGCAGTGCCGGGACAGGGACGGGCGAGCAGTACTTC; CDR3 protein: CASSAGTGTGEQYF
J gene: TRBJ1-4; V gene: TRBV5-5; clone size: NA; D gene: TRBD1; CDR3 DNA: TGTGCCAGCAGCTGGACAGGATCCTCCGACTCTAATGAAAAACTGTTTTTT; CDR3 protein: CASSWTGSSDSNEKLFF
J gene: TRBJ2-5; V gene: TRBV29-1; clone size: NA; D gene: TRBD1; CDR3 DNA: TGCAGCGTTGAAGATCGGACAGGGATATTGAGGACCCAGTACTTC; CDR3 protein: CSVEDRTGILRTQYF
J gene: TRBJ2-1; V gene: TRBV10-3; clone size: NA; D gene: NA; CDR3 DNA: TGTGCCATCAGTGGACCCGGGAATGAGCAGTTCTTC; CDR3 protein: CAISGPGNEQFF
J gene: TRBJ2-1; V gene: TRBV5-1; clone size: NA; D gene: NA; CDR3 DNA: TGCGCCAGCAGCCTGATTGGTACCAGTGAGCAGTTCTTC; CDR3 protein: CASSLIGTSEQFF
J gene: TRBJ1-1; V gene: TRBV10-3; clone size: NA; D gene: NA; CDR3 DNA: TGTGCCATCAGTGAGAGCAAGCCTACTGAAGCTTTCTTT; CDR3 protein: CAISESKPTEAFF
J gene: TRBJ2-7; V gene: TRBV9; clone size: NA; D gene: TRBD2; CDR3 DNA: TGTGCCAGCAGCGTAGAGCCAGCGGGAGGCCTACCCTACGAGCAGTACTTC; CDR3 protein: CASSVEPAGGLPYEQYF
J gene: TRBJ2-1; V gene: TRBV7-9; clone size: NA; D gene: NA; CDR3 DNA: TGTGCCAGCAGCCCCAAAGGGAGTTATGAGCAGTTCTTC; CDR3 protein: CASSPKGSYEQFF
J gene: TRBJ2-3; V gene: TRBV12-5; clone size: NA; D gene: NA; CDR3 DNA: TGTGCTAGTGGTTTGCGGGTCGGGGGTCCAGGCACAGATACGCAGTATTTT; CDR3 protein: CASGLRVGGPGTDTQYF
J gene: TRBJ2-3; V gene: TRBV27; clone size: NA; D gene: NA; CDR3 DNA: TGTGCCAGCAGTTTATATTCTGGACAGACCCCCACAGATACGCAGTATTTT; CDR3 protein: CASSLYSGQTPTDTQYF
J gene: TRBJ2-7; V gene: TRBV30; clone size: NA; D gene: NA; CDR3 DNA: TGTGCCTGGAGCCCCCGAAGGGACTCATGGACCTCCTACGAGCAGTACTTC; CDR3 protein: CAWSPRRDSWTSYEQYF
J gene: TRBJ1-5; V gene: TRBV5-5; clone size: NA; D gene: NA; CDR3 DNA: TGTGCCAGCAGCTTTGATTTCCGTCGGGATCAGCCCCAGCATTTT; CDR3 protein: CASSFDFRRDQPQHF
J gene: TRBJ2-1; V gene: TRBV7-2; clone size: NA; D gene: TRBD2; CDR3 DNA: TGTGCCAGCAGCTTTCCAACTAGCGGGAGAAAGTCCTACAATGAGCAGTTCTTC; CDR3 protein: CASSFPTSGRKSYNEQFF
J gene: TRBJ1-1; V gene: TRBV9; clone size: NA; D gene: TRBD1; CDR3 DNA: TGTGCCAGCAGCGTAGTCCCCGGGACAGGGATGAACACTGAAGCTTTCTTT; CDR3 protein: CASSVVPGTGMNTEAFF
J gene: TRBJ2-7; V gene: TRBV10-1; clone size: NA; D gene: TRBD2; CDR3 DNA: TGCGCCAGCAGTCCGGGACTAGCGCTACCGGGGAAGCAGTACTTC; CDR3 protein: CASSPGLALPGKQYF
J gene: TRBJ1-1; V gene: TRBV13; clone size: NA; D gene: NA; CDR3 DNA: TGTGCCAGCAGCCGCCCCCCAGAAGACACTGAAGCTTTCTTT; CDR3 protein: CASSRPPEDTEAFF
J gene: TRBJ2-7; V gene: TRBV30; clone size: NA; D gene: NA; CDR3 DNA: TGTGCCTGGAGTGTACCAGAAAACGAGCAGTACTTC; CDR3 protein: CAWSVPENEQYF
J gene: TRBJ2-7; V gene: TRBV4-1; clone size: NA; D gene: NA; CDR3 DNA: TGCGCCAGCAGCCACGTTCCAGGGATGGTCTACGAGCAGTACTTC; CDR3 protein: CASSHVPGMVYEQYF
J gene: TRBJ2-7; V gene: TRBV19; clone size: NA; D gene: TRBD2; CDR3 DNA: TGTGCCAGTAGTCTGCCGGGACTAGCAGTCGAGCAGTACTTC; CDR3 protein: CASSLPGLAVEQYF
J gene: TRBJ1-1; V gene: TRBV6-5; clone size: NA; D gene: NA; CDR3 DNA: TGTGCCAGCAGTTATCAGGGATGGAGCACTGAAGCTTTCTTT; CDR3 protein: CASSYQGWSTEAFF
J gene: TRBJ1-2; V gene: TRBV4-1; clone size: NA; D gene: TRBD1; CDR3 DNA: TGCGCCAGCACCCCGGGACAGCTCTATGGCTACACCTTC; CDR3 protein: CASTPGQLYGYTF
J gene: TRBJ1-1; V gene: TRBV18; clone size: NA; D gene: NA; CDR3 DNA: TGTGCCAGCTCACCAACAGGGTGGGGCTCGACTGAAGCTTTCTTT; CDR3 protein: CASSPTGWGSTEAFF
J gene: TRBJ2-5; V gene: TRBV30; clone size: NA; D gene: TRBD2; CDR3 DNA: TGTGCCTGGAGTCCGGGACTAGCGGGAGGAGGGGAGACCCAGTACTTC; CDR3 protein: CAWSPGLAGGGETQYF
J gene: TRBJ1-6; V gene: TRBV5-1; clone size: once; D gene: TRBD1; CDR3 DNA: TGCGCCAGCAGCTTACGGACAGGGGGCTCCTATAATTCACCCCTCCACTTT; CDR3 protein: CASSLRTGGSYNSPLHF
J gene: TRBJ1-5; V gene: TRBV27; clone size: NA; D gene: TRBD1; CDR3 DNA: TGTGCCAGCAGTAGGGGGCAGACGAGCAATCAGCCCCAGCATTTT; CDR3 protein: CASSRGQTSNQPQHF
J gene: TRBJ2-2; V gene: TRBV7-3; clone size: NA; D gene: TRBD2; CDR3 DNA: TGTGCCAGCAGCTTAACGGGGACTAGCGGGAGAGGGACCGGGGAGCTGTTTTTT; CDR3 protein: CASSLTGTSGRGTGELFF
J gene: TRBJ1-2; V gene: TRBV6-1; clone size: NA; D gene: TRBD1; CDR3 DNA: TGTGCCAGCAGTGAAGCGTCCGACAGGGCTTATAACTATGGCTACACCTTC; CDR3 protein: CASSEASDRAYNYGYTF
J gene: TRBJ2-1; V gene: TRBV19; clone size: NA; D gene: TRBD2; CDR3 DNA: TGTGCCAGTAGAAGGCCGAGGCGGGAGGGCCGTGAGCAGTTCTTC; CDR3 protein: CASRRPRREGREQFF
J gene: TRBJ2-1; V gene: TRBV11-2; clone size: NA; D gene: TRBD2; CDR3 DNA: TGTGCCAGCAGCCCAGAGATTGGTCTAGCGGGAGTCAATGAGCAGTTCTTC; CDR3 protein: CASSPEIGLAGVNEQFF
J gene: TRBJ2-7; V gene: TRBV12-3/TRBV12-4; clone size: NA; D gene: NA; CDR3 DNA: TGTGCCAGCAGCCGGAACAGGGAGAGCGAGCAGTACTTC; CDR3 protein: CASSRNRESEQYF
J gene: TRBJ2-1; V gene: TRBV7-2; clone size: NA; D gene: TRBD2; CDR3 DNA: TGTGCCAGCAGCCTTTACCCGGGGACTAGTGTCTACAATGAGCAGTTCTTC; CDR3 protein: CASSLYPGTSVYNEQFF
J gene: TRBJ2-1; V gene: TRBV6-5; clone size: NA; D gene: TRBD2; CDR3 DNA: TGTGCCAACAAGGGACTAGCGGATTGGAATGAGCAGTTCTTC; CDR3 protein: CANKGLADWNEQFF
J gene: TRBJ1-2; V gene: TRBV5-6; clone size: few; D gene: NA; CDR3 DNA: TGTGCCAGCAGCCACACCTTAAGACTATTCAACTATGGCTACACCTTC; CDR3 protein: CASSHTLRLFNYGYTF
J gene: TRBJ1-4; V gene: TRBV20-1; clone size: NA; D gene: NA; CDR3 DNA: TGCAGTGCTAGTGGATATGGACAGCTTACAGCAACTAATGAAAAACTGTTTTTT; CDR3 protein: CSASGYGQLTATNEKLFF
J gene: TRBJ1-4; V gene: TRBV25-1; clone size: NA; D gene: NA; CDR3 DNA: TGTGCCAGCAGTGGGTACGACGGGGGAGGCGAAAAACTGTTTTTT; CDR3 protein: CASSGYDGGGEKLFF
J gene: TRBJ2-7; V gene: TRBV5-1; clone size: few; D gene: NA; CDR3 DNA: TGCGCCAGCAGCCGACAGGACCTACGTGGGCAGTACTTC; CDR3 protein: CASSRQDLRGQYF
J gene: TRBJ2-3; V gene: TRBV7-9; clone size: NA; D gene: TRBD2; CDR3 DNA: TGTGCCAGCAGCCGGTGGGCTAGCGGGACCACAGATACGCAGTATTTT; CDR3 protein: CASSRWASGTTDTQYF
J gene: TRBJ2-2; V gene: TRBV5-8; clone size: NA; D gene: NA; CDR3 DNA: TGTGCCAGCAGCTTTTACAGGGTCACCGGGGAGCTGTTTTTT; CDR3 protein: CASSFYRVTGELFF